This entry is about one T cell receptor beta chain. This record comes from a study of CD8 T cells in Susac syndrome. V was shortened by 0 bases and J by 3 bases, with 13 bases between the two germline ends. CDR1 is SGDLS and CDR2 is YYNGEE in the germline V gene. CDR3 length: 15 residues. When the RNA was reverse transcribed, random hexamers were used with an input of about 0.45 to 1 ug. An immunoSEQ multiplex PCR amplified TCR beta CDR3 over 54 Vbeta and 13 Jbeta. In TCRdb, the immunoSEQ multiplex PCR reads were re-called with MiXCR into one record per CDR3 protein. Of more than 100,000 distinct CDR3 sequences detected, approximately 96% appear once; the ten largest clones hold roughly 0.14%. Through negative isolation, CD4+ and CD8+ T cells were obtained, while TEMRA cells were enriched using FACS.

What was sequenced was CD4+ T cells from PBMCs. This receptor was identified in a human donor with Susac syndrome. The genes are TRBV9 and TRBJ2-7; D could derive from TRBD1 or TRBD2 (5 bases each). CDR3 sequence: CASSVEPSRGYEQYF. The DNA of the CDR3 is TGTGCCAGCAGCGTAGAGCCATCGAGGGGCTACGAGCAGTACTTC.